The T cell receptor (beta chain) described here comes from a study of blood T cell repertoires in COVID-19. About the study: The United States, Italy and Spain supplied acute and convalescent COVID-19 samples. PBMCs, B-cell-depleted T cells, or T cells provided the cDNA or gDNA that made up the material.

V trimming: 3 bases; J trimming: 3 bases; junction bases outside the gene matches: 11. In germline, CDR1 is SGDLS, CDR2 YYNGEE. This CDR3 has 17 amino acids. Method: immunoSEQ multiplex PCR; TCRdb's copy keeps in-frame clones and lacks some. The data hold approximately 120,000 clones, with roughly 90% observed a single time. The rearrangement uses TRBV9 and TRBJ2-5; TRBD2 matches at 10 bases. This TCR was recovered from a human donor with acute or convalescent COVID-19. The donor label of this sample is uncertain. The sample taken for sequencing was peripheral blood. The CDR3 spells CASSAEDSGRWEETQYF. CDR3 nucleotides: TGTGCCAGCAGCGCCGAAGATAGCGGGAGGTGGGAAGAGACCCAGTACTTC.